The 24 T cell receptor beta chains reported below all come from one sample, sequenced in a study of vaccination and CD4 T cells after COVID-19. Indicated treatment: roughly ten-day PBMC culture with coronavirus spike peptide pools or control peptides (ViraFEST assay). An unexposed donor provided the CD4+ T cells, which were collected before the COVID-19 pandemic (2011-2018). No antigen has been identified for these receptors. Oncomine TCR Beta short-read sequencing was applied to DNA from cultured CD4+ T cells. Scientists extracted genomic DNA from CD4+ T cells grown in culture. One entry per CDR3 protein, called by TCRdb with MiXCR from the PCR reads. The sample gives under 11,000 distinct CDR3 sequences, approximately 39% of which show up once; 20% to 25% is in the top ten. Sample: CD4+ T cells from blood, cultured in vitro. Receptors were obtained from a human donor in good health.

This clonotype was seen only a few times. This rearrangement joins TRBV6-1 to TRBJ1-5, with D unclear. Trimming pared 8 bases from V and 2 bases from J, leaving 10 bases between. This CDR3 comprises 13 residues. The germline gives CDR1 MNHNS, CDR2 SASEGT. The DNA of the CDR3 is TGTGCCAGCGCTAGCAGTGGCAATCAGCCCCAGCATTTT. This translates into CASASSGNQPQHF.

The rearrangement joins TRBV15 to TRBJ1-2, with 7 bases that match TRBD1. J lost 2 bases, V lost 3 bases, and 0 bases had no gene match. The germline V gene has CDR1 LNHNV and CDR2 YYDKDF (reference sequence). This CDR3 region has 13 residues. The CDR3 protein is CATSRDRNYGYTF. CDR3 in DNA: TGTGCCACCAGCAGGGACAGGAACTATGGCTACACCTTC. The full variable domain, its missing parts supplied by reference TRBV15 and TRBJ1-2, is DAMVIQNPRYQVTQFGKPVTLSCSQTLNHNVMYWYQQKSSQAPKLLFHYYDKDFNNEADTPDNFQSRRPNTSFCFLDIRSPGLGDTAMYLCATSRDRNYGYTFGSGTRLTVV.

CDR3 sequence (DNA): TGTGCCAGTAGTAAAGGGACGACAGCTTCTGGAAACACCATATATTTT. Translation gives CASSKGTTASGNTIYF. V and J are TRBV19 and TRBJ1-3; TRBD1 might be the D (5 bases). The ends were cut back, 4 bases at V and 1 base at J, with 14 bases in the middle. The V gene's germline CDR1 is LNHDA and CDR2 SQIVND (reference sequence). This CDR3 has 16 amino acids.

In regard to this clonotype: Mismatch with germline at one junction end may stem from a read error. CDR3 coding DNA: TGTGCCAGCAGCTTCGAGCAGTGCTTC. Its translation is CASSFEQCF. The gene calls are TRBV5-8 and TRBJ2-7, with D hard to call. Per the germline V gene, CDR1 is SGHTS and CDR2 is YDEGEE. The CDR3 length is 9 residues.

The chain employs TRBV2 and TRBJ2-1; the D gene is possibly TRBD2 (5 bases). The CDR3 is 14 residues long. The V and J ends lost 6 bases and 10 bases respectively, with 19 bases between them. From germline, CDR1 is SNHLY and CDR2 FYNNEI. CDR3 amino acids: CASRHDYALREQFF. The CDR3 DNA follows: TGTGCCAGCAGACACGACTACGCCCTAAGGGAGCAGTTCTTC.

This clonotype was picked up a small number of times. The chain is built from TRBV6-1 and TRBJ1-6; perhaps TRBD1 as D (5 bases). Deletions cut 6 bases from V and 3 bases from J, with 15 bases between. Germline lookup yields CDR1 MNHNS and CDR2 SASEGT. The CDR3 consists of 16 residues. The CDR3 protein is CASRTNEGDYNSPLHF. As DNA, the CDR3 is TGTGCCAGCAGGACCAATGAAGGGGACTATAATTCACCCCTCCACTTT.

This clonotype was picked up a small number of times. This sequence joins TRBV20-1 and TRBJ2-5, with D tentatively TRBD1 or TRBD2 (7 bases each). Germline V gene sequence: CDR1 DFQATT, CDR2 SNEGSKA (reference sequence). The CDR3 is 14 amino acids. The CDR3 DNA follows: TGCGGGGGCTGTGGGAGGGGGCCTAAGACGGCCCAGTACTTC. As protein: CGGCGRGPKTAQYF.

V usage is TRBV20-1 and J usage is TRBJ1-6; 8 nucleotides align to TRBD1. Germline V CDR1 and CDR2: DFQATT, SNEGSKA (reference sequence). The CDR3 has 16 residues. With V trimmed by 4 bases and J by 7 bases, 12 bases remained unmatched. CDR3 sequence: CSATPFLDRDNSPLHF. The CDR3 coding sequence is TGCAGTGCTACGCCCTTCTTGGACAGGGACAATTCACCCCTCCACTTT.

In this sample, this clonotype turned up a few times. The genes are TRBV20-1 and TRBJ1-2; the D is unclear. This CDR3 is built from 13 residues. The germline V gene encodes CDR1 DFQATT and CDR2 SNEGSKA (reference sequence). The V end lost 0 bases, the J end lost 6 bases, and 11 bases lay between the germline ends. CDR3 DNA sequence: TGCAGTGCTAGAGACCGGGCCGTCGATGGCTACACCTTC. This translates into CSARDRAVDGYTF.

The chain links TRBV19 to TRBJ1-1; D uncertain. V lost 3 bases, J lost 6 bases, and 8 bases lay in between. This CDR3 is 12 amino acids long. CDR1 LNHDA and CDR2 SQIVND come from the germline V gene (reference sequence). The chain's CDR3 is CASSMGGPEAFF. The CDR3 nucleotides read TGTGCCAGTAGTATGGGTGGGCCTGAAGCTTTCTTT.

The CDR3 region has the DNA TGCGCCAGCAGGGCGGGACAAAGCTATGGCTACACCTTC. Translated, it gives CASRAGQSYGYTF. The rearrangement joins TRBV5-1 to TRBJ1-2; maybe TRBD1 (6 bases). The CDR3 runs to 13 residues. Trimming left V 5 bases short and J 4 bases short, with 12 bases between. In germline, CDR1 is SGHRS, CDR2 YFSETQ.

The chain is built from TRBV5-4 and TRBJ2-4, with 11 positions matching TRBD2. J was trimmed by 3 bases and V by 0 bases; bases with no gene match: 2. Germline V gene sequence: CDR1 SGHNT, CDR2 YYREEE (reference sequence). The CDR3 spans 16 residues. CDR3 sequence (DNA): TGTGCCAGCAGCTTGGTAGCGGGAGGGGTCAAAAACATTCAGTACTTC. Its protein product is CASSLVAGGVKNIQYF.

The rearrangement joins TRBV20-1 to TRBJ2-7; possibly TRBD1 for D (6 bases). The CDR3 length is 14 residues. Germline V lookup: CDR1 DFQATT, CDR2 SNEGSKA (reference sequence). V was clipped by 5 bases and J by 2 bases, with 16 bases between them. The CDR3 loop is CSASSTGRAYEQYF. The CDR3 coding sequence is TGCAGTGCTTCCTCGACAGGTCGAGCCTACGAGCAGTACTTC.

This clonotype was found once. This chain connects TRBV11-1 to TRBJ2-1, with D possibly matching TRBD1 (5 bases). V was cut by 4 bases and J by 7 bases, with 11 bases left in between. The germline gives CDR1 SGHAT, CDR2 FQDESV (reference sequence). The CDR3 runs 13 residues. The CDR3 DNA reads as TGTGCCAGCAGCTCAGGGCGACGTAATGAGCAGTTCTTC. It yields the protein CASSSGRRNEQFF.

This clonotype was found a few times. V is TRBV25-1 and J is TRBJ1-1, with no clear D. The V end was cut by 6 bases, the J end by 1 base, with 3 bases between. The V gene's germline CDR1 is MGHDK and CDR2 SYGVNS. This CDR3 comprises 11 residues. CDR3 protein: CASRGNTEAFF. The CDR3 region has the DNA TGTGCCAGCAGGGGGAACACTGAAGCTTTCTTT.

This clonotype appeared a few times. The chain employs TRBV15 and TRBJ2-1; unclear D gene. There are 14 residues in the CDR3. Between the trimmed V and J ends, which lost 1 base and 5 bases, there was a span of 9 bases. The germline gives CDR1 LNHNV, CDR2 YYDKDF (reference sequence). CDR3 sequence (DNA): TGTGCCACCAGCAGAGGGTCCAGAGACAATGAGCAGTTCTTC. Its translation is CATSRGSRDNEQFF.

This clonotype was seen more than once but under ten times. The genes are TRBV20-1 and TRBJ2-6; 9 bases align to TRBD1. This CDR3 contains 14 residues. Germline CDR1 is DFQATT and CDR2 is SNEGSKA (reference sequence). The V segment lost 6 bases and the J segment 2 bases; nucleotides outside the gene matches: 2. CDR3 region: CSAYRGPGANVLTF. In DNA form, the CDR3 reads TGCAGTGCATACAGGGGGCCTGGGGCCAACGTCCTGACTTTC.

This clonotype was seen a few times. The chain has TRBV20-1 and TRBJ2-1, with unresolved D. The V end lost 6 bases, the J end lost 0 bases, and 21 bases lay between the germline ends. This CDR3 is 17 amino acids long. CDR1 and CDR2 from the germline V gene are DFQATT and SNEGSKA (reference sequence). DNA of the CDR3: TGCAGTGCCGCCTATGGTACCTTTACGAGCTCCTACAATGAGCAGTTCTTC. Protein: CSAAYGTFTSSYNEQFF.

This clonotype appeared a few times. The genes are TRBV20-1 and TRBJ2-3; TRBD2 agrees at 14 bases. This CDR3 is 14 amino acids long. Unmatched junction bases numbered 5, after V lost 5 bases and J lost 7 bases. Germline V gives CDR1 DFQATT, CDR2 SNEGSKA (reference sequence). The CDR3 sequence: CSAPTSGRANTQYF. As DNA, the CDR3 is TGCAGTGCTCCGACTAGCGGGAGGGCGAATACGCAGTATTTT.

The chain has TRBV7-3 and TRBJ1-1, with D possibly TRBD1 on 5 matching bases. Germline V gene sequence: CDR1 SGHTA, CDR2 FQGTGA. This CDR3 region has 13 residues. The V end lost 4 bases, the J end lost 8 bases, and 14 bases lay between the germline ends. The CDR3 loop reads CASSYTLGGEAFF. In DNA, the CDR3 is TGTGCCAGCAGCTACACTCTCGGGGGGGAAGCTTTCTTT.

This chain links TRBV2 with TRBJ2-7; 7 bases agree with TRBD2. Germline CDR1 is SNHLY and CDR2 is FYNNEI. J gave up 3 bases and V 4 bases, and 6 bases lay outside the gene matches. This CDR3 contains 14 residues. DNA for the CDR3: TGTGCCAGCAGTGGGTGGGGGGGGAACTACGAGCAGTACTTC. It codes for CASSGWGGNYEQYF.

This clonotype was seen only a few times. The chain carries TRBV21-1 and TRBJ2-7. TRBV21-1 is deemed a pseudogene. The CDR3 totals 13 residues. The CDR3 coding sequence is TGTGCCAGCAGCAAGGGTAGGGAAGACGAGCAGTACTTC. It translates to CASSKGREDEQYF.

The chain is built from TRBV11-2 and TRBJ1-2; the D is unclear. Germline lookup yields CDR1 SGHAT and CDR2 FQNNGV. Trimming pared 1 base from V and 8 bases from J, leaving 8 bases between. There are 12 residues in the CDR3. CDR3 sequence: CASSLGGSGYTF. The CDR3 DNA reads TGTGCCAGCAGCTTAGGAGGGAGCGGCTACACCTTC. Filled out from reference TRBV11-2 and TRBJ1-2, the complete variable domain reads EAGVAQSPRYKIIEKRQSVAFWCNPISGHATLYWYQQILGQGPKLLIQFQNNGVVDDSQLPKDRFSAERLKGVDSTLKIQPAKLEDSAVYLCASSLGGSGYTFGSGTRLTVV.

The V call is TRBV7-8, the J call TRBJ2-7, with D unclear. The CDR3 runs to 14 residues. The germline gives CDR1 SGHVS, CDR2 FQNEAQ. The V end lost 4 bases, the J end lost 6 bases, and 16 bases lay between the germline ends. CDR3 in DNA: TGTGCCAGCAGCTCGAACTCGAGGACCTCCGAGCAGTACTTC. It yields the protein CASSSNSRTSEQYF.